This T cell receptor beta chain was found in a study of CD8+CD57+ T cells in acquired aplastic anemia (dated by TCRdb to the late 2010s). Study-level background: On average, sorted CD4+ and CD8+ cells yielded about 3 ug of extracted DNA, with a range of roughly 0.17 to 27.4 ug. For healthy donor samples, the average read count was about 10.8 million for CD4+ cells and 11 million to 14 million for CD8+ cells.

This clonotype was counted at least ten times. Its antigen remains unidentified. No base qualities exist here, and no much larger clone lies one base off it. TCR repertoires of sorted CD4+ and CD8+ blood T cells from severe aplastic anemia patients and healthy subjects were deep-sequenced in the study. Ficoll-Paque density gradient centrifugation was used to isolate peripheral blood mononuclear cells. Before DNA was extracted, CD4+ and CD8+ T cells were sorted using either FACS or magnetic beads. Study-level results and caveats: Twenty-nine CD8+ CDR3 sequences were shared between patients and controls but appeared highly expressed in patients and within their immunodominant clones. No significant difference in CD8+ Simpson's diversity was found between patients and healthy controls (P=0.060).

The trim is 5 bases for V and 2 bases for J, with a gap of 7 bases between the germline ends. The germline V gene supplies CDR1 SGHRS and CDR2 YFSETQ. From its cysteine to its phenylalanine, the CDR3 spans 12 amino acids. The entry retains the CDR3 DNA only, 36 bases that are in frame from base 1. Genomic DNA was used as template for profiling of TCR beta VDJ combinations and CDR3 sequences. TCR repertoire sequencing was run on an Illumina HiSeq 2000. The authors' pipeline ran thus. Repertoire assessment relied on Simpson's diversity index, CDR3 size and DJ length profiles, and TRBV/TRBJ rearrangement plots. The immunodominant clone was defined as the most abundant DNA sequence in deep sequencing data. CDR3 amino acid sequences were checked for sharing across subjects and were also compared against the VDJdb database and published repertoires. Clones were called with MiXCR by TCRdb after fastp trimmed the public reads at Q25, and only in-frame beta chains were retained. Rows with a matching CDR3 protein are joined into one entry that keeps the most common DNA and genes. TCRdb, not the original authors, processed these V and J calls. The sample profile shows about 68,000 distinct CDR3 sequences; approximately 51% of them were found once. The ten largest account for roughly 8% of the sample.

Material for sequencing was sorted CD4+, CD8+, or CD8+CD57+ T cells (not recorded which) from PBMCs. The sequence is built from TRBV5-1 and TRBJ2-5, with no D gene named confidently. This sequence originates from a human donor in good health, serving as a control. The base sequence is TGCGCCAGCAGGAGGCAGCAAGAGACCCAGTACTTC. Its amino acids are CASRRQQETQYF.